The clone carrying this TCR beta chain has only one observation. What it binds is unknown. These data are taken from a study of immune evolution from preneoplasia to lung adenocarcinoma. Libraries were prepared by immunoSEQ multiplex PCR; TCRdb keeps only in-frame clonotypes and omits some of them. This table has tens of thousands of clones, roughly 76% appearing once. Trimming removed 1 base from V and 0 bases from J, with 4 bases in between. The CDR3 extends over 14 amino acids. Germline lookup yields CDR1 SGHVS and CDR2 FQNEAQ. Study outcomes and limitations: Top clone share appeared to fall from AAH through AIS, MIA, adenocarcinoma.

This chain links TRBV7-8 with TRBJ1-3; D unclear. Material for sequencing was FFPE invasive lung adenocarcinoma tissue. The source is a person in their sixties with lung adenocarcinoma. CDR3 region: CASSLGSSGNTIYF. CDR3 DNA: TGTGCCAGCAGCTTAGGCAGCTCTGGAAACACCATATATTTT.